This TCR beta chain was recovered during a study of blood T cell repertoires in COVID-19. Authors' analysis steps: Amplification of reference gene primers provided the estimated nucleated cell counts. TCRdb's table, derived via immunoSEQ multiplex PCR, lists solely in-frame clones and lacks some. V and J calls and clone size are given by that table; D and trimming were obtained from the DNA. The table lists roughly 220,000 clones, approximately 90% of them singletons, with 5% to 6.5% in the top ten. The clonotype was recovered from a man older than 75 with acute or convalescent COVID-19. Sequencing was carried out using peripheral blood.

CDR3: CASSTIGTGTDEQFF. CDR3 DNA: TGTGCCAGTAGTACCATCGGGACAGGGACCGATGAGCAGTTCTTC. The chain is built from TRBV19 and TRBJ2-1, with TRBD1 matching over 9 bases. CDR1 and CDR2 from the germline V gene are LNHDA and SQIVND (reference sequence). This CDR3 has 15 residues. V trimming: 4 bases; J trimming: 8 bases; junction bases outside the gene matches: 9.